This T cell receptor (beta chain) came from a study of STAT5B mutations in CD4+ large granular lymphocyte leukemia. The study's findings and limits: CD4-sorted patient repertoires seemed more clonal than healthy CD4+ repertoires.

The assay was run at survey level. Sequencing was performed with immunoSEQ multiplex PCR; in TCRdb, only in-frame clones are kept and a portion is missing. In the table there are roughly 34,000 clones, 76% of which are singletons. For this clone: What it binds is not known.

This clonotype originated in a human donor in good health. Sequenced sample: CD4+ T cells from blood buffy coats.

This CDR3 is CASSPRKTDTQYF. The CDR3 coding sequence is TGTGCCAGTAGTCCCCGAAAAACAGATACGCAGTATTTT. The J gene is TRBJ2-3, the V gene TRBV19, with D uncertain. V lost 5 bases and J 3 bases, leaving 9 bases between the germline ends. The CDR3 has 13 residues. CDR1 is LNHDA and CDR2 is SQIVND in the germline V gene (reference sequence).